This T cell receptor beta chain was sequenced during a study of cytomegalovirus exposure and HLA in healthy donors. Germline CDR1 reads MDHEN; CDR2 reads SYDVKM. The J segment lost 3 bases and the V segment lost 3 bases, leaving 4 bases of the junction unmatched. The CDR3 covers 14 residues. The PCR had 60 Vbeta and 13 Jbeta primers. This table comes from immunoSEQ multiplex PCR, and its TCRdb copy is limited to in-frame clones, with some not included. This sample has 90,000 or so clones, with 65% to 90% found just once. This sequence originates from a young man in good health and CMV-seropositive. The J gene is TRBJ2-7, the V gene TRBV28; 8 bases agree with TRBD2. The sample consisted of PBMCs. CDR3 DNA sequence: TGTGCCAGCAGTTTGTCGGGGGGGCTCTACGAGCAGTACTTC. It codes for CASSLSGGLYEQYF.